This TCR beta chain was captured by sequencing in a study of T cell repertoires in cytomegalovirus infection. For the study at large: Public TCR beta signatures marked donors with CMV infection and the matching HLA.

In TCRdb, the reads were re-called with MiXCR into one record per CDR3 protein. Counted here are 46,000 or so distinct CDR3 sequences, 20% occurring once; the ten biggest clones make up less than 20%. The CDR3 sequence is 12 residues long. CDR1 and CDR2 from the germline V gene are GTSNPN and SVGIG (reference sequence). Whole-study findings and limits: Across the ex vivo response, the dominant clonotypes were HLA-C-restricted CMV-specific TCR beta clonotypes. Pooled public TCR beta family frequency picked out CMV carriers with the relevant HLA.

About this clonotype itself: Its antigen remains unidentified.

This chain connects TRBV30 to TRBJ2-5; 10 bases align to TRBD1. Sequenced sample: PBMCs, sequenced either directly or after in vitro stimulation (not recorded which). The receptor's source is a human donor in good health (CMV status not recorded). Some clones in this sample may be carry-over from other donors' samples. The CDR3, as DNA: TGTACCCTTGGACAGGGGGGCGAGACCCAGTACTTC. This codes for CTLGQGGETQYF.